This note documents a single T cell receptor beta chain sequence. Repertoires were generated with immunoSEQ multiplex PCR, while TCRdb's copy carries only in-frame clones and drops some. The sample comprises approximately 87,000 clones, over 80% of which are singletons, and more than 0.45% rests with the top ten. The record originates from a study of T cell changes during pregnancy in multiple sclerosis. With 0 bases removed from V and 2 bases from J, the gap between germline ends came to 9 bases. Germline CDR1 reads SGHDT; CDR2 reads YYEEEE. The CDR3 totals 16 residues. This sequence originates from a female donor with multiple sclerosis, enrolled in a pregnancy study. The chain carries TRBV5-6 and TRBJ2-6; possible D gene TRBD2, 5 bases. The sample consisted of CD4+ T cells from peripheral blood mononuclear cells, taken in the second trimester of pregnancy. DNA for the CDR3: TGTGCCAGCAGCTTGGGTGGACTCGCTGGGGCCAACGTCCTGACTTTC. It yields the protein CASSLGGLAGANVLTF. The full variable domain, rest sourced from reference TRBV5-6 and TRBJ2-6, is DAGVTQSPTHLIKTRGQQVTLRCSPKSGHDTVSWYQQALGQGPQFIFQYYEEEERQRGNFPDRFSGHQFPNYSSELNVNALLLGDSALYLCASSLGGLAGANVLTFGAGSRLTVL.